This TCR beta chain came from a study of cytomegalovirus exposure and HLA in healthy donors. The study's findings and limits: In a later analysis, TCR beta V- and J-gene trimming showed a link to a missense DCLRE1C variant.

Primers: 60 Vbeta forward and 13 Jbeta reverse. Measured with immunoSEQ multiplex PCR; TCRdb has only the in-frame clones, and not every one. Among about 84,000 clones listed, more than 70% were seen once. With respect to this clone: Its antigen is unknown.

CDR3 length: 15 amino acids. CDR1 and CDR2 (germline): SGHTA, FQGNSA. Trimming cost V 3 bases and J 5 bases; bases outside gene matches: 4. This sequence originates from a male donor in good health and CMV-seropositive. The rearrangement joins TRBV7-2 to TRBJ2-3; 11 bases line up with TRBD2. The sample consisted of PBMCs. CDR3 in DNA: TGTGCCAGCAGCTTGCGGCTAGCGGGAGGAGATACGCAGTATTTT. Translation: CASSLRLAGGDTQYF.